This T cell receptor beta chain was obtained from a study of T cell changes during pregnancy in multiple sclerosis (dated by TCRdb to between 2019 and 2020). About the investigation overall: In women with multiple sclerosis, the researchers looked at how the T cell repertoire shifted as pregnancy progressed.

About this clone itself: Its antigen remains undetermined. No quality values exist for individual bases; no much larger clone is one base distant.

V loses 0 bases of germline sequence and J loses 7 bases, and the interval between the two ends is 8 bases. The CDR3 starts with the cysteine, ends with the phenylalanine, and has 13 residues. The entry retains the CDR3 DNA only, 39 bases that are in frame from base 1. CDR1 and CDR2 were assigned from the germline V gene as SGDLS and YYNGEE. The library was made by the immunoSEQ multiplex PCR assay. TCRdb retrieved this table from immuneACCESS and kept in-frame rearrangements only. Not all clones are present; in checked studies, unresolved V genes account for under half, and no reason is known for the remainder. Across this sample there are approximately 85,000 clones, with 90% to 95% seen only once. The ten most abundant clones make up 2.5% to 3% of the sample.

The receptor comes from a female donor with multiple sclerosis, enrolled in a pregnancy study. Source: peripheral blood, taken in the first trimester of pregnancy. The chain couples TRBV9 to TRBJ2-1, with the D gene call left open. The encoded CDR3 is CASSVDRQNEQFF. In nucleotides, the sequence is TGTGCCAGCAGCGTAGATAGACAAAATGAGCAGTTCTTC.